These 22 T cell receptor beta chains originate from one sample sequenced in a study of T cell responses to AZD1222 COVID-19 vaccine (dated by TCRdb to about 2021). The library came from the immunoSEQ multiplex PCR assay. The source is immuneACCESS, and TCRdb retained only in-frame sequences with V and J called. Part of the clones is not carried over; for the studies checked, unresolved V genes explain less than half of this, and the remainder is unexplained. Recorded for this sample are some 140,000 clones; roughly 94% of them occurred a single time. About 2.1% of the sample rests with the top ten. The time point label on this specimen signifies: baseline before first vaccination. Sample: peripheral blood, taken on day 0 of AZD1222 vaccination. The receptors here all came from an adult in good health.

V usage is TRBV5-1 and J usage is TRBJ1-1, with D possibly matching TRBD1 (6 bases). V was shortened by 7 bases and J by 3 bases, with 16 bases between the two germline ends. The CDR3 totals 14 residues. Looked up from germline, CDR1 is SGHRS and CDR2 is YFSETQ. In DNA, the CDR3 is TGCGCCAGCGGCCTAGGGGGAAGTTACACTGAAGCTTTCTTT. This translates into CASGLGGSYTEAFF. The full variable domain, rest sourced from reference TRBV5-1 and TRBJ1-1, is KAGVTQTPRYLIKTRGQQVTLSCSPISGHRSVSWYQQTPGQGLQFLFEYFSETQRNKGNFPGRFSGRQFSNSRSEMNVSTLELGDSALYLCASGLGGSYTEAFFGQGTRLTVV.

This clone appeared once. The chain employs TRBV9 and TRBJ1-1; D may be TRBD1 (6 bases). Trimming shortened V by 4 bases and J by 4 bases, and 20 bases separated the two germline ends. The CDR3 consists of 16 residues. In germline, CDR1 is SGDLS, CDR2 YYNGEE. The CDR3 nucleotides are TGTGCCAGCAGCACAACAACCGGGATCAGGGGCACTGAAGCTTTCTTT. Protein: CASSTTTGIRGTEAFF.

V usage is TRBV9 and J usage is TRBJ2-6; D gene unclear. Per germline, CDR1 SGDLS and CDR2 YYNGEE. CDR3 size: 14 residues. The V end was cut by 0 bases, the J end by 10 bases, with 11 bases between. The CDR3 bases are TGTGCCAGCAGCGTAGCCCTTCGTTCGAACGTCCTGACTTTC. It translates to CASSVALRSNVLTF.

The gene calls are TRBV7-2 and TRBJ1-2; no reliable D call. In germline, CDR1 is SGHTA, CDR2 FQGNSA. The CDR3 is 15 residues long. V lost 5 bases, J lost 8 bases, and 21 bases lay in between. The CDR3 is CASSIQTGPRIGYTF. In DNA, the CDR3 is TGTGCCAGCAGCATACAAACCGGGCCCCGGATAGGCTACACCTTC.

The rearrangement joins TRBV5-5 to TRBJ2-1; maybe TRBD1 (7 bases). With 4 bases removed from V and 2 bases from J, the gap between germline ends came to 13 bases. Germline lookup yields CDR1 SGHKS and CDR2 YYEKEE (reference sequence). The CDR3 is 15 amino acids. CDR3 protein: CASSPGGGAYNEQFF. The DNA of the CDR3 is TGTGCCAGCAGCCCCGGAGGGGGCGCCTACAATGAGCAGTTCTTC.

The genes are TRBV9 and TRBJ2-7; 11 nucleotides match TRBD2. The V and J ends lost 0 bases and 5 bases, in that order; junction bases with no gene match: 7. Germline CDR1 is SGDLS and CDR2 is YYNGEE. The CDR3 has 16 residues. The CDR3 DNA follows: TGTGCCAGCAGCGTAGGAGGTAGCGGGGGGGTCCACGAGCAGTACTTC. Protein product: CASSVGGSGGVHEQYF.

The chain uses TRBV7-9 and TRBJ2-7; TRBD1 matches 7 bases. The CDR3 extends over 14 amino acids. J was trimmed by 2 bases and V by 5 bases; bases with no gene match: 6. Germline V gene sequence: CDR1 SEHNR, CDR2 FQNEAQ (reference sequence). The CDR3 DNA reads as TGTGCCAGCAGCCCCCGACAGGGCCCCTACGAGCAGTACTTC. It codes for CASSPRQGPYEQYF. Combining the CDR3 with reference TRBV7-9 and TRBJ2-7 gives the whole variable domain DTGVSQNPRHKITKRGQNVTFRCDPISEHNRLYWYRQTLGQGPEFLTYFQNEAQLEKSRLLSDRFSAERPKGSFSTLEIQRTEQGDSAMYLCASSPRQGPYEQYFGPGTRLTVT.

The gene calls are TRBV7-2 and TRBJ2-7, with TRBD2 matching over 10 bases. The V segment lost 1 base and the J segment 0 bases; nucleotides outside the gene matches: 3. Germline values: CDR1 SGHTA, CDR2 FQGNSA. CDR3 size: 16 residues. CDR3 residues: CASSLELAGSSYEQYF. The CDR3 DNA reads TGTGCCAGCAGCTTAGAACTAGCGGGGAGCTCCTACGAGCAGTACTTC.

The J gene is TRBJ2-7, the V gene TRBV28; D is perhaps TRBD1 (6 bases). Trimming cost V 2 bases and J 6 bases, with 14 bases left between them. This CDR3 contains 14 residues. Germline V gives CDR1 MDHEN, CDR2 SYDVKM. The DNA for the CDR3 is TGTGCCAGCAGTTTAGACTCCCAGGGGCGCGAGCAGTACTTC. It translates to CASSLDSQGREQYF.

The chain combines TRBV24-1 with TRBJ2-3, with 12 bases lining up with TRBD2. The CDR3 length is 17 residues. The V gene's germline CDR1 is KGHDR and CDR2 SFDVKD. With V trimmed by 4 bases and J by 4 bases, 8 bases remained unmatched. The CDR3 nucleotides are TGTGCCACCAGTGACCCCGGGACTAGCGGGCTGGCAGATACGCAGTATTTT. Protein product: CATSDPGTSGLADTQYF.

The chain uses TRBV18 and TRBJ2-7; weak D call: TRBD1 (5 bases). This CDR3 has 13 amino acids. Deletions cut 3 bases from V and 7 bases from J, with 13 bases between. Germline lookup yields CDR1 KGHSH and CDR2 LQKENI. The CDR3: CASSPSDTREQYF. CDR3 nucleotide sequence: TGTGCCAGCTCACCCTCGGACACCCGGGAGCAGTACTTC.

V usage is TRBV5-1 and J usage is TRBJ2-7; D is unresolved. The CDR3 has 11 residues. Looked up from germline, CDR1 is SGHRS and CDR2 is YFSETQ. The V end was cut by 2 bases, the J end by 6 bases, with 6 bases between. The CDR3 bases are TGCGCCAGCAGCTTAGGGCGCGAGCAGTACTTC. Translation: CASSLGREQYF.

Concerning this clone: The identical CDR3 is also encoded by other nucleotide sequences in the sample. This chain connects TRBV5-1 to TRBJ1-1; D is possibly TRBD1 (6 bases). Trimming took off 0 bases at V and 5 bases at J, with 8 bases between the two ends. Looked up from germline, CDR1 is SGHRS and CDR2 is YFSETQ. The CDR3 covers 13 residues. This chain's CDR3 is CASSLEGGTEAFF. The CDR3 region has the DNA TGCGCCAGCAGCTTGGAAGGGGGGACTGAAGCTTTCTTT.

The gene calls are TRBV6-4 and TRBJ1-2; D ambiguous. V was cut by 5 bases and J by 2 bases, with 9 bases left in between. Germline V CDR1 and CDR2: MRHNA, SNTAGT. The CDR3 spans 13 residues. CDR3 in DNA: TGTGCCAGCAGTATGGGGTCCAACTATGGCTACACCTTC. Protein product: CASSMGSNYGYTF.

The V gene is TRBV7-2, the J gene TRBJ1-6, with a tentative D call TRBD1 (6 bases). CDR3 length equals 14 residues. Deletions cut 3 bases from V and 9 bases from J, with 12 bases between. The germline V gene encodes CDR1 SGHTA and CDR2 FQGNSA. As DNA, the CDR3 is TGTGCCAGCAGCTTCTCACAGGGTATTTCACCCCTCCACTTT. Protein: CASSFSQGISPLHF.

CDR3 in amino acids: CASSPTSGQETQYF. CDR3 sequence (DNA): TGCGCCAGCAGCCCTACTAGCGGACAAGAGACCCAGTACTTC. The rearrangement links TRBV5-1 to TRBJ2-5, with 8 bases aligning to TRBD2. V dropped 4 bases and J dropped 2; count of bases not matched to a gene: 4. The germline V gene has CDR1 SGHRS and CDR2 YFSETQ. CDR3 length: 14 residues. Full variable domain (outside the CDR3, taken from reference TRBV5-1 and TRBJ2-5): KAGVTQTPRYLIKTRGQQVTLSCSPISGHRSVSWYQQTPGQGLQFLFEYFSETQRNKGNFPGRFSGRQFSNSRSEMNVSTLELGDSALYLCASSPTSGQETQYFGPGTRLLVL.

This chain links TRBV7-2 with TRBJ2-5, with 8 bases lining up with TRBD2. J gave up 5 bases and V 5 bases, and 7 bases lay outside the gene matches. CDR1 and CDR2 (germline): SGHTA, FQGNSA. The CDR3 is 14 amino acids. The CDR3 region is CASSPQAGDETQYF. The CDR3 region has the DNA TGTGCCAGCAGCCCGCAAGCGGGGGATGAGACCCAGTACTTC.

V and J are TRBV5-1 and TRBJ2-7; tentative D call: TRBD2 (6 bases). V was trimmed by 5 bases and J by 4 bases, leaving 13 bases between them. The CDR3 covers 13 residues. Germline CDR1 reads SGHRS; CDR2 reads YFSETQ. The CDR3 DNA is TGCGCCAGCAGTTACGGGGGTGGGTACGAGCAGTACTTC. It encodes CASSYGGGYEQYF.

The chain employs TRBV6-2 or TRBV6-3 and TRBJ2-1, with D maybe TRBD1 (6 bases). CDR1 and CDR2 (germline): MNHEY, SVGEGT. Trimming removed 5 bases from V and 9 bases from J, with 8 bases in between. The CDR3 is made up of 11 amino acids. The CDR3 sequence is CASSQGGEQFF. CDR3 DNA: TGTGCCAGCAGTCAAGGGGGTGAGCAGTTCTTC.

This sequence joins TRBV5-4 and TRBJ1-1; TRBD1 matches 7 bases. There are 15 residues in the CDR3. Germline loops: CDR1 SGHNT, CDR2 YYREEE (reference sequence). The V gene end was trimmed by 0 bases and the J gene end by 5 bases; junction bases not matched to a gene: 7. The CDR3 region has the DNA TGTGCCAGCAGCTTGGACCCCACAGGGGATACTGAAGCTTTCTTT. Its translation: CASSLDPTGDTEAFF.

V and J are TRBV30 and TRBJ1-1; D might be TRBD1 (6 bases). Germline V gene sequence: CDR1 GTSNPN, CDR2 SVGIG (reference sequence). The CDR3 covers 13 residues. The V end lost 2 bases, the J end lost 1 base, and 8 bases lay between the germline ends. CDR3 sequence: CAWSQGGNTEAFF. CDR3 DNA: TGTGCCTGGAGTCAAGGGGGGAACACTGAAGCTTTCTTT.

CDR3 sequence (DNA): TGCAGCGTTGCGGGAGGAGACAGGGTTACCTATGGCTACACCTTC. Translated, it gives CSVAGGDRVTYGYTF. This rearrangement joins TRBV29-1 to TRBJ1-2; 7 nucleotides match TRBD1. The CDR3 has 15 amino acids. Germline V CDR1 and CDR2: SQVTM, ANQGSEA. J gave up 4 bases and V 4 bases, and 12 bases lay outside the gene matches. Combining the CDR3 with reference TRBV29-1 and TRBJ1-2 gives the whole variable domain SAVISQKPSRDICQRGTSLTIQCQVDSQVTMMFWYRQQPGQSLTLIATANQGSEATYESGFVIDKFPISRPNLTFSTLTVSNMSPEDSSIYLCSVAGGDRVTYGYTFGSGTRLTVV.